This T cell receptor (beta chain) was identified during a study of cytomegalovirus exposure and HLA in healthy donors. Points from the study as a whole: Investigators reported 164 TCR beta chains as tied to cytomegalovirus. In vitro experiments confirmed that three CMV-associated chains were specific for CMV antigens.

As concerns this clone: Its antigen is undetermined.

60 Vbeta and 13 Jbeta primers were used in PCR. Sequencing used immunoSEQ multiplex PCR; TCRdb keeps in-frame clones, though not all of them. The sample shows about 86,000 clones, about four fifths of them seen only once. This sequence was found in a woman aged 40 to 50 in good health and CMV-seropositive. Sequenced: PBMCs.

CDR3 region: CAWSADLRTDTQYF. The CDR3 DNA follows: TGTGCCTGGAGTGCTGACTTACGCACAGATACGCAGTATTTT. V gene TRBV30 combines with J gene TRBJ2-3; D uncertain. From germline, CDR1 is GTSNPN and CDR2 SVGIG (reference sequence). Trimming took off 1 base at V and 1 base at J, with 9 bases between the two ends. The CDR3 totals 14 residues.